One sample yielded the 8 T cell receptor beta chains listed below, sequenced in a study of shared clonotypes between healthy human individuals. TCRdb's copy holds only in-frame clones and misses some; the assay was immunoSEQ multiplex PCR. The sample has approximately 1.5 million clones, around 98% seen once. Sequencing was done on a sample of naive CD4+ T cells sorted from blood. Subset of the sample: CD45RA+ positively selected. The receptors were gathered from a man aged 30 to 39 in good health.

The CDR3 nucleotides are TGTGCCAGCAGGGACAGGGAGAGGAGGAACACCGGGGAGCTGTTTTTT. As protein: CASRDRERRNTGELFF. This sequence joins TRBV28 and TRBJ2-2; 8 bases map to TRBD1. Trimming removed 6 bases from V and 1 base from J; junction bases left unmatched: 7. The CDR3 sequence is 16 residues long. Germline CDR1 MDHEN, CDR2 SYDVKM.

V gene TRBV5-1 combines with J gene TRBJ2-3; no clear D. Germline loops: CDR1 SGHRS, CDR2 YFSETQ. The CDR3 contains 16 residues. The V end lost 0 bases, the J end lost 0 bases, and 11 bases lay between the germline ends. Written as DNA, the CDR3 is TGCGCCAGCAGCTTGGCCCTAGGCCTAAGCACAGATACGCAGTATTTT. Encoded protein: CASSLALGLSTDTQYF.

This sequence joins TRBV29-1 and TRBJ2-7; a weak D match, TRBD1 (6 bases). This CDR3 comprises 13 residues. CDR1 and CDR2 (germline): SQVTM, ANQGSEA. V was cut by 4 bases and J by 3 bases, with 13 bases left in between. This CDR3 reads CSVAAAQGYEQYF. The CDR3 coding sequence is TGCAGCGTTGCGGCGGCACAGGGCTACGAGCAGTACTTC.

The chain carries TRBV28 and TRBJ2-7, with 8 bases identical to TRBD1. The CDR3 totals 14 residues. Losses at the gene ends were 3 bases for V and 4 bases for J; bases not matched to a gene: 5. CDR1 and CDR2 (germline): MDHEN, SYDVKM. CDR3 DNA: TGTGCCAGCAGTTTGCCAGGGGGCCGATACGAGCAGTACTTC. Its protein product is CASSLPGGRYEQYF. The entire variable domain, with the rest obtained from reference TRBV28 and TRBJ2-7, is as follows: DVKVTQSSRYLVKRTGEKVFLECVQDMDHENMFWYRQDPGLGLRLIYFSYDVKMKEKGDIPEGYSVSREKKERFSLILESASTNQTSMYLCASSLPGGRYEQYFGPGTRLTVT.

Comments on this clone: This sample includes further DNA sequences coding for the same CDR3. J is TRBJ2-2 and V is TRBV19; D unresolved. The CDR3 is 14 amino acids. V gave up 1 base and J gave up 1 base, with 4 bases separating them. CDR1 and CDR2 (germline): LNHDA, SQIVND (reference sequence). Here the CDR3 DNA reads TGTGCCAGTAGTATAGGTCTGAACACCGGGGAGCTGTTTTTT. Residues: CASSIGLNTGELFF.

On this clone itself: Other DNA variants within this sample encode the same CDR3. The V and J genes are TRBV7-2 and TRBJ2-1; D may be TRBD2 (5 bases). Germline V gene data show CDR1 as SGHTA and CDR2 as FQGNSA. V gave up 2 bases and J gave up 3 bases, with 8 bases separating them. The CDR3 contains 14 residues. The chain's CDR3 is CASSLTGIYNEQFF. CDR3 bases: TGTGCCAGCAGCTTAACCGGGATCTACAATGAGCAGTTCTTC.

The rearrangement links TRBV2 to TRBJ2-1; 7 bases are a match to TRBD2. This CDR3 has 14 amino acids. Trimming removed 7 bases from V and 9 bases from J; junction bases left unmatched: 12. CDR1 SNHLY and CDR2 FYNNEI come from the germline V gene. The CDR3: CASTTNFPGGEQFF. In nucleotides, the CDR3 is TGTGCCAGCACTACAAACTTCCCGGGGGGTGAGCAGTTCTTC.

This clone was observed once. V is TRBV4-1 and J is TRBJ1-3; D remains ambiguous. The germline V gene has CDR1 MGHRA and CDR2 YSYEKL. The germline V and J ends were trimmed by 2 bases and 3 bases, with 11 bases remaining between them. The CDR3 extends over 15 amino acids. CDR3 sequence (DNA): TGCGCCAGCAGCCAAACGTGGGGAGGTGGAAACACCATATATTTT. It translates to CASSQTWGGGNTIYF.